These 32 T cell receptor beta chains were sequenced from one sample in a study of T cell responses to AZD1222 COVID-19 vaccine. Method: immunoSEQ multiplex PCR; TCRdb's copy keeps in-frame clones and lacks some. The data contain approximately 76,000 clones, around 89% of them singletons. The sample consisted of peripheral blood, taken on day 0 of AZD1222 vaccination. The source is an adult in good health.

The chain uses TRBV7-3 and TRBJ2-1; D is uncertain. This CDR3 contains 17 residues. The germline gives CDR1 SGHTA, CDR2 FQGTGA. The V end was cut by 1 base, the J end by 0 bases, with 13 bases between. The CDR3: CASSLNPTLSSYNEQFF. DNA for the CDR3: TGTGCCAGCAGCTTAAACCCCACATTGAGCTCCTACAATGAGCAGTTCTTC.

The chain is built from TRBV3-1 (or the pseudogene TRBV3-2) and TRBJ1-3; D might be TRBD1 (6 bases). Trimming took 2 bases from V and 0 from J, leaving 8 bases between them. The CDR3 loop spans 15 amino acids. Germline-derived CDR1 and CDR2 are LGHDT and YNNKEL (reference sequence). CDR3 amino acids: CASSQQGPSGNTIYF. The CDR3 bases are TGTGCCAGCAGCCAACAGGGGCCCTCTGGAAACACCATATATTTT.

This chain joins TRBV5-6 and TRBJ1-2; tentatively, D is TRBD1 (5 bases). Trimming shortened V by 1 base and J by 4 bases, and 11 bases separated the two germline ends. CDR3 length: 14 residues. The germline CDR1 and CDR2 sequences are SGHDT and YYEEEE. The CDR3 here is CASSLPGLGYGYTF. The CDR3 DNA reads TGTGCCAGCAGCTTGCCAGGGTTAGGCTATGGCTACACCTTC.

This clone occurred a few times. The rearrangement links TRBV6-6 to TRBJ2-7, with D maybe TRBD2 (6 bases). The CDR3 is made up of 12 amino acids. In germline, CDR1 is MNHNY, CDR2 SVGAGI (reference sequence). V shed 7 bases and J shed 6 bases, with 13 bases lying between them. The CDR3 nucleotides read TGTGCCAGCAAACCCGGGGGAGGCGAGCAGTACTTC. It specifies CASKPGGGEQYF.

The rearrangement uses TRBV5-1 and TRBJ1-2, with D unclear. The CDR3 contains 16 residues. Trimming removed 0 bases from V and 8 bases from J, with 20 bases in between. Germline V gene data show CDR1 as SGHRS and CDR2 as YFSETQ. CDR3: CASSLALRGPETGYTF. The CDR3 DNA follows: TGCGCCAGCAGCTTGGCCCTTAGAGGACCAGAGACAGGCTACACCTTC.

The rearrangement uses TRBV7-2 and TRBJ2-7; the match to TRBD2 covers 8 bases. The germline gives CDR1 SGHTA, CDR2 FQGNSA. V shed 5 bases and J 6 bases; nucleotides not matched to a gene: 12. The CDR3 sequence is 15 residues long. CDR3 sequence reads: CASSTSGTSSSEQYF. CDR3 DNA: TGTGCCAGCAGCACCTCCGGGACTAGTTCGAGCGAGCAGTACTTC. The full variable domain, in which reference TRBV7-2 and TRBJ2-7 provide the parts outside the CDR3, is GAGVSQSPSNKVTEKGKDVELRCDPISGHTALYWYRQSLGQGLEFLIYFQGNSAPDKSGLPSDRFSAERTGGSVSTLTIQRTQQEDSAVYLCASSTSGTSSSEQYFGPGTRLTVT.

V is TRBV5-1 and J is TRBJ1-1; 11 bases agree with TRBD1. The CDR3 covers 17 residues. J was trimmed by 2 bases and V by 2 bases; bases with no gene match: 8. Germline V gene data show CDR1 as SGHRS and CDR2 as YFSETQ. CDR3 DNA: TGCGCCAGCAGCTTAAACGGACAGGGGGCGCGAAACACTGAAGCTTTCTTT. This encodes CASSLNGQGARNTEAFF. The full variable domain, in which reference TRBV5-1 and TRBJ1-1 provide the parts outside the CDR3, is KAGVTQTPRYLIKTRGQQVTLSCSPISGHRSVSWYQQTPGQGLQFLFEYFSETQRNKGNFPGRFSGRQFSNSRSEMNVSTLELGDSALYLCASSLNGQGARNTEAFFGQGTRLTVV.

The chain recombines TRBV5-1 with TRBJ2-3; 10 bases align to TRBD2. The CDR3 contains 15 residues. V lost 2 bases and J lost 3; bases outside the gene matches: 3. Per germline, CDR1 SGHRS and CDR2 YFSETQ. The CDR3 loop is CASSFRLAGTDTQYF. The CDR3 coding sequence is TGCGCCAGCAGCTTTAGACTAGCGGGTACAGATACGCAGTATTTT.

The chain is built from TRBV6-1 and TRBJ2-7; possible D gene TRBD1, 6 bases. The CDR3 extends over 15 amino acids. V was pared by 3 bases and J by 5 bases, with 17 bases between. Looked up from germline, CDR1 is MNHNS and CDR2 is SASEGT. The CDR3 region is CASSEFRGLGDEQYF. The CDR3 DNA is TGTGCCAGCAGTGAGTTCAGGGGCTTGGGGGACGAGCAGTACTTC.

The chain employs TRBV21-1 and TRBJ2-1. TRBV21-1 corresponds to a pseudogene. The CDR3 has 16 amino acids. Here the CDR3 DNA reads TGTGCCAGCAGCAAAGAGGAAGTCCGCTCCTACAATGAGCAGTTCTTC. Amino acid sequence: CASSKEEVRSYNEQFF.

The V gene is TRBV19, the J gene TRBJ2-7; the D is unclear. Trimming cost V 5 bases and J 4 bases, with 21 bases left between them. Germline V gene data show CDR1 as LNHDA and CDR2 as SQIVND (reference sequence). The CDR3 extends over 16 amino acids. In DNA form, the CDR3 reads TGTGCCAGTAGTCCATCCGGGTTAGTCTACCAATACGAGCAGTACTTC. Protein product: CASSPSGLVYQYEQYF.

V usage is TRBV27 and J usage is TRBJ2-1; 8 bases align to TRBD2. Germline trimming cut 5 bases from V and 2 bases from J; bases unmatched to any gene: 2. Germline V gene lookup returns CDR1 MNHEY and CDR2 SMNVEV (reference sequence). This CDR3 comprises 14 residues. CDR3 sequence (DNA): TGTGCCAGCAGTGCGGGAGGAACCTACAATGAGCAGTTCTTC. Translating gives CASSAGGTYNEQFF.

This sequence joins TRBV29-1 and TRBJ2-1, with D uncertain. The CDR3 consists of 14 residues. Germline V gives CDR1 SQVTM, CDR2 ANQGSEA. With 5 bases removed from V and 1 base from J, the gap between germline ends came to 12 bases. CDR3 sequence reads: CSVIAEGSYNEQFF. CDR3 DNA: TGCAGCGTTATAGCAGAAGGGTCCTACAATGAGCAGTTCTTC.

This chain connects TRBV6-5 to TRBJ1-3, with D maybe TRBD1 (5 bases). The ends were cut back, 2 bases at V and 1 base at J, with 9 bases in the middle. The CDR3 extends over 15 amino acids. CDR1 is MNHEY, CDR2 SVGAGI, per germline. The CDR3 bases are TGTGCCAGCAGTTACCAATCAGGGTCTGGAAACACCATATATTTT. Protein sequence: CASSYQSGSGNTIYF.

The chain employs TRBV4-3 and TRBJ1-4; possibly TRBD1 for D (5 bases). The CDR3 spans 13 residues. Trimming left V 5 bases short and J 8 bases short, with 12 bases between. Germline CDR1 LGHNA, CDR2 YSLEER. The CDR3 sequence: CASSSRVWEKLFF. The CDR3 DNA reads TGCGCCAGCAGCTCCAGGGTTTGGGAAAAACTGTTTTTT.

This chain uses TRBV4-3 with TRBJ2-2; D is possibly TRBD1 (6 bases). The CDR3 length is 15 residues. V lost 5 bases and J lost 5, with 15 bases in between. Germline CDR1 is LGHNA and CDR2 is YSLEER. The CDR3 here is CASSSQTQGTGELFF. The CDR3, as DNA: TGCGCCAGCAGCTCACAAACACAGGGAACCGGGGAGCTGTTTTTT.

This clone was counted only a few times. The chain joins TRBV7-9 to TRBJ2-3, with a tentative D call TRBD1 (5 bases). The CDR3 loop spans 16 amino acids. CDR1 is SEHNR, CDR2 FQNEAQ, per germline (reference sequence). V lost 7 bases to trimming and J lost 0 bases, with 17 bases between them. CDR3 bases: TGTGCCAGCATCCCTTCTAAGGGGCATAGCACAGATACGCAGTATTTT. This gives the protein CASIPSKGHSTDTQYF.

The chain carries TRBV11-2 and TRBJ2-3, with D unresolved. CDR1 is SGHAT and CDR2 is FQNNGV in the germline V gene. The CDR3 is made up of 13 amino acids. V lost 3 bases, J lost 0 bases, and 4 bases lay in between. CDR3 coding DNA: TGTGCCAGCAGCTTTGTCAGCACAGATACGCAGTATTTT. Its protein product is CASSFVSTDTQYF.

The rearrangement uses TRBV5-5 and TRBJ2-4; no clear D. The ends were cut back, 2 bases at V and 0 bases at J, with 15 bases in the middle. The germline V gene encodes CDR1 SGHKS and CDR2 YYEKEE (reference sequence). The CDR3 spans 17 residues. The DNA for the CDR3 is TGTGCCAGCAGCTTCGGTTTGTGGAAAGAAGCCAAAAACATTCAGTACTTC. It encodes CASSFGLWKEAKNIQYF.

The rearrangement joins TRBV7-2 to TRBJ1-1; D unclear. Trimming took 3 bases from V and 1 from J, leaving 9 bases between them. The CDR3 length is 14 residues. The V gene's germline CDR1 is SGHTA and CDR2 FQGNSA. CDR3 residues: CASSFFKPNTEAFF. The CDR3 coding sequence is TGTGCCAGCAGCTTTTTTAAGCCGAACACTGAAGCTTTCTTT.

The chain combines TRBV27 with TRBJ1-4; 8 bases agree with TRBD1. Germline CDR1 and CDR2: MNHEY and SMNVEV (reference sequence). V shed 6 bases and J 0 bases; nucleotides not matched to a gene: 12. CDR3 size: 18 residues. The CDR3, as DNA: TGTGCCAGCAGCCGTGCCCCCAGGGGGCGGGCAACTAATGAAAAACTGTTTTTT. Protein product: CASSRAPRGRATNEKLFF.

This clone was observed a single time. This rearrangement joins TRBV10-1 to TRBJ2-5, with 9 bases that match TRBD1. The V gene end was trimmed by 9 bases and the J gene end by 2 bases; junction bases not matched to a gene: 28. Germline V lookup: CDR1 WNHNN, CDR2 SYGVQD (reference sequence). The CDR3 is 21 residues long. The CDR3 protein is CASFHSNQTGDRAFPQETQYF. The CDR3 bases are TGCGCCAGTTTCCATTCGAACCAAACGGGGGACAGGGCTTTTCCTCAAGAGACCCAGTACTTC.

This chain links TRBV11-2 with TRBJ1-2; D is unresolved. The CDR3 extends over 13 amino acids. Looked up from germline, CDR1 is SGHAT and CDR2 is FQNNGV. The V end lost 1 base, the J end lost 6 bases, and 9 bases lay between the germline ends. For the CDR3, the DNA is TGTGCCAGCAGCTTAGGGGGTGTCAATGGCTACACCTTC. Residues: CASSLGGVNGYTF.

The J gene is TRBJ2-2, the V gene TRBV6-5, with D possibly matching TRBD2 (6 bases). Trimming pared 8 bases from V and 5 bases from J, leaving 9 bases between. The CDR3 consists of 12 residues. The germline CDR1 and CDR2 sequences are MNHEY and SVGAGI. The CDR3 nucleotides are TGTGCCAGCTTCGCGGGGACCGGGGAGCTGTTTTTT. Translated: CASFAGTGELFF.

J is TRBJ2-5 and V is TRBV28, with 8 bases matching TRBD2. Germline V CDR1 and CDR2: MDHEN, SYDVKM. The CDR3 consists of 15 residues. The ends lost 5 bases at V and 4 bases at J; junction bases unmatched: 9. The CDR3 DNA reads TGTGCCAGCAGTGAAGCGGGACTAGGAGGAGAGACCCAGTACTTC. It yields the protein CASSEAGLGGETQYF.

The genes are TRBV6-4 and TRBJ2-3; 7 bases agree with TRBD1. The CDR3 is 14 residues long. Germline CDR1 is MRHNA and CDR2 is SNTAGT. J was trimmed by 9 bases and V by 2 bases; bases with no gene match: 8. The CDR3 DNA reads as TGTGCCAGCAGTGACCCCCGACAGGGAACGACGCAGTATTTT. Protein sequence: CASSDPRQGTTQYF.

The chain is built from TRBV27 and TRBJ2-1; 8 nucleotides agree with TRBD2. The J segment lost 6 bases and the V segment lost 1 base, leaving 8 bases of the junction unmatched. CDR3 length equals 16 residues. Germline-derived CDR1 and CDR2 are MNHEY and SMNVEV (reference sequence). The CDR3 region has the DNA TGTGCCAGCAGTTTATTCGGCGGGAGGCCTCGCAATGAGCAGTTCTTC. It translates to CASSLFGGRPRNEQFF.

V usage is TRBV25-1 and J usage is TRBJ2-1, with TRBD2 identical over 7 bases. The CDR3 is made up of 14 amino acids. CDR1 MGHDK and CDR2 SYGVNS come from the germline V gene. The V and J ends lost 4 bases and 6 bases, in that order; junction bases with no gene match: 6. The CDR3 protein is CASSGYPGGNEQFF. For the CDR3, the DNA is TGTGCCAGCAGTGGGTACCCGGGGGGCAATGAGCAGTTCTTC.

The chain carries TRBV5-1 and TRBJ1-2, with 9 bases that match TRBD1. CDR1 and CDR2 from the germline V gene are SGHRS and YFSETQ. The CDR3 consists of 14 residues. With 0 bases clipped from V and 8 bases from J, the junction kept 5 bases outside the gene matches. The CDR3 region has the DNA TGCGCCAGCAGCTTGGGACAGGGGGGCCTCGGCTACACCTTC. This translates into CASSLGQGGLGYTF.

The chain has TRBV29-1 and TRBJ1-1; TRBD1 is a possible D gene (6 bases). Germline V gene data show CDR1 as SQVTM and CDR2 as ANQGSEA. This CDR3 spans 12 amino acids. V shed 5 bases and J shed 5 bases, with 12 bases lying between them. This CDR3 is CSVLRGGTEAFF. CDR3 DNA sequence: TGCAGCGTTCTCAGGGGTGGAACTGAAGCTTTCTTT.

This chain joins TRBV6-2 or TRBV6-3 and TRBJ2-1; D is uncertain. Trimming left V 0 bases short and J 8 bases short, with 11 bases between. This CDR3 contains 14 residues. In germline, CDR1 is MNHEY, CDR2 SVGEGT. The CDR3 coding sequence is TGTGCCAGCAGTTACTCGAGCGTCGGGCATGAGCAGTTCTTC. Amino acid sequence: CASSYSSVGHEQFF.

The chain joins TRBV10-3 to TRBJ1-6; D gene ambiguous. V lost 4 bases and J 9 bases, leaving 13 bases between the germline ends. Germline V gene lookup returns CDR1 ENHRY and CDR2 SYGVKD. This CDR3 comprises 14 residues. The CDR3 DNA sequence: TGTGCCATCAGTGGGACTGTCACCACTTCACCCCTCCACTTT. This gives the protein CAISGTVTTSPLHF.